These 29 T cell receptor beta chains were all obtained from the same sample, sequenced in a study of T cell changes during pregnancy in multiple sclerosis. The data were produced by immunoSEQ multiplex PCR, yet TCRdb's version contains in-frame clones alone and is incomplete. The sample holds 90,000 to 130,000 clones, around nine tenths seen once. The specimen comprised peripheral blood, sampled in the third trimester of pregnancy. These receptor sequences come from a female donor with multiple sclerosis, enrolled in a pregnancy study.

For the CDR3, the DNA is TGTGCCAGCAGTGCCACTAGCTACTCCTACGAGCAGTACTTC. This codes for CASSATSYSYEQYF. The gene calls are TRBV28 and TRBJ2-7, with a tentative D call TRBD2 (6 bases). The CDR3 consists of 14 residues. V was trimmed by 5 bases and J by 0 bases, leaving 11 bases between them. Germline-derived CDR1 and CDR2 are MDHEN and SYDVKM.

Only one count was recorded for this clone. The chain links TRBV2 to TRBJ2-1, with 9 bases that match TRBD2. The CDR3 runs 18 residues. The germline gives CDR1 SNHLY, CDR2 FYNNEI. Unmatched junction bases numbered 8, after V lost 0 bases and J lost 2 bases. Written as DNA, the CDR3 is TGTGCCAGCAGTGAAGCTCCCTTTGCGGGAGGGCCCTACAATGAGCAGTTCTTC. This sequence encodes CASSEAPFAGGPYNEQFF.

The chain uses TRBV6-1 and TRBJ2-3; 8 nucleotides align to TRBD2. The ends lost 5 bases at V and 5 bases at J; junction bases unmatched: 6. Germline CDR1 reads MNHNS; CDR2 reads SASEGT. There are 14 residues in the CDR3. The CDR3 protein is CASSLSTSGDTQYF. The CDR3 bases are TGTGCCAGCAGTTTGAGTACTAGCGGAGATACGCAGTATTTT.

In DNA, the CDR3 is TGTGCCACCAGCAGAGATATACCGGGACAGGGGTCTTCCTATAATTCACCCCTCCACTTT. It codes for CATSRDIPGQGSSYNSPLHF. The gene calls are TRBV15 and TRBJ1-6; 10 bases agree with TRBD1. The CDR3 spans 20 residues. After removal of 0 bases from V and 1 base from J, the junction contained 9 bases not matched to a gene. Per germline, CDR1 LNHNV and CDR2 YYDKDF (reference sequence). The whole variable domain, filled in from reference TRBV15 and TRBJ1-6, reads DAMVIQNPRYQVTQFGKPVTLSCSQTLNHNVMYWYQQKSSQAPKLLFHYYDKDFNNEADTPDNFQSRRPNTSFCFLDIRSPGLGDTAMYLCATSRDIPGQGSSYNSPLHFGNGTRLTVT.

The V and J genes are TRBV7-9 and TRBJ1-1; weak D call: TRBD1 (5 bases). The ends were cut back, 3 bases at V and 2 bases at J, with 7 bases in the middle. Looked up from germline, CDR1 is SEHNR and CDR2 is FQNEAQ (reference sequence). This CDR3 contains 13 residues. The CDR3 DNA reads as TGTGCCAGCAGCTTTCAGGGAAACACTGAAGCTTTCTTT. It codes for CASSFQGNTEAFF.

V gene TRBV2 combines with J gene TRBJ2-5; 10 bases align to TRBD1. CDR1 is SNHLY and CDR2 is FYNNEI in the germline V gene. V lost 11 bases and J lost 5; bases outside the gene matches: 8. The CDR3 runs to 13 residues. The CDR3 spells CAGKTGGAETQYF. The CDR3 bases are TGTGCCGGGAAGACAGGGGGCGCGGAGACCCAGTACTTC. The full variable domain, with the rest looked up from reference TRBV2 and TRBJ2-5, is EPEVTQTPSHQVTQMGQEVILRCVPISNHLYFYWYRQILGQKVEFLVSFYNNEISEKSEIFDDQFSVERPDGSNFTLKIRSTKLEDSAMYFCAGKTGGAETQYFGPGTRLLVL.

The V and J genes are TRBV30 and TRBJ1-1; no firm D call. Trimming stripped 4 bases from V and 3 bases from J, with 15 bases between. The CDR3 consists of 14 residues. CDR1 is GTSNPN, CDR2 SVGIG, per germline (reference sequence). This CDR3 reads CAWTRMRGDTEAFF. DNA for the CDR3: TGTGCCTGGACCCGAATGCGCGGGGACACTGAAGCTTTCTTT.

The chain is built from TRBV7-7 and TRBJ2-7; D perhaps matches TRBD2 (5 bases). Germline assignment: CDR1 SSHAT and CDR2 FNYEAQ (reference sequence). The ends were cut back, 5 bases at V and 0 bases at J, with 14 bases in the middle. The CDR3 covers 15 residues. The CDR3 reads CASSLRTGSSYEQYF. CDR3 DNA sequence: TGTGCCAGCAGCCTCCGGACGGGGAGCTCCTACGAGCAGTACTTC.

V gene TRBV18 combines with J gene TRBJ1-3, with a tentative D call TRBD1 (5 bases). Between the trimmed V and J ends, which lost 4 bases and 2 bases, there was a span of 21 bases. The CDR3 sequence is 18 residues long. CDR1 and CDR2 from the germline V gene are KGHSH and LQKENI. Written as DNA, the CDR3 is TGTGCCAGCTCACTAATTCCTCCAGGGAATAGTCCTGGAAACACCATATATTTT. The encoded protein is CASSLIPPGNSPGNTIYF.

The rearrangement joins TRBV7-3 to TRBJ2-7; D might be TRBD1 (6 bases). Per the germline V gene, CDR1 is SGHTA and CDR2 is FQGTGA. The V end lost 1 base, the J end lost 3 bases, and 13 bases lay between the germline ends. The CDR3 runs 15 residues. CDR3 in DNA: TGTGCCAGCAGCTTAAACCCAGGGGTGGGCTACGAGCAGTACTTC. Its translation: CASSLNPGVGYEQYF.

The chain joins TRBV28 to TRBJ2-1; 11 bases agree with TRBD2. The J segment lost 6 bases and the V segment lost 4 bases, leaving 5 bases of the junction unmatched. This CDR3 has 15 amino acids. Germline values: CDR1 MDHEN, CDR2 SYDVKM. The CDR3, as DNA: TGTGCCAGCAGTTACCTAGCGGGAGGACGCAATGAGCAGTTCTTC. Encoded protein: CASSYLAGGRNEQFF.

CDR3 loop: CASRPDRLYGYTF. CDR3 nucleotide sequence: TGTGCCAGTAGGCCCGACAGGCTCTATGGCTACACCTTC. The chain combines TRBV19 with TRBJ1-2; D perhaps matches TRBD1 (6 bases). Trimming left V 6 bases short and J 4 bases short, with 12 bases between. CDR3 length equals 13 residues. Germline V gene data show CDR1 as LNHDA and CDR2 as SQIVND (reference sequence).

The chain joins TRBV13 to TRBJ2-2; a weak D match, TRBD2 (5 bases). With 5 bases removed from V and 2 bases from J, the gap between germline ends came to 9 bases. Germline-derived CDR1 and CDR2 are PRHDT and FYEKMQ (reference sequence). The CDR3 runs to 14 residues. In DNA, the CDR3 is TGTGCCAGCAGCCGGGAAGTCAACACCGGGGAGCTGTTTTTT. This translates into CASSREVNTGELFF.

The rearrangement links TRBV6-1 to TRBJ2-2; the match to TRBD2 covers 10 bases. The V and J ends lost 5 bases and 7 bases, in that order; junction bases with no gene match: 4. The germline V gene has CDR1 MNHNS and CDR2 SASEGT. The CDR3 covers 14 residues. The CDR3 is CASSLAGDVGELFF. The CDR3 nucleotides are TGTGCCAGCAGTCTAGCGGGAGACGTCGGGGAGCTGTTTTTT.

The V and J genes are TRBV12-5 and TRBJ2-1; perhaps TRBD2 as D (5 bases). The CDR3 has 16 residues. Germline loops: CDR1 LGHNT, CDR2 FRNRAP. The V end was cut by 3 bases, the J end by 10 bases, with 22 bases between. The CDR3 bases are TGTGCTAGTGGTTTAAGAGGGCCTTTTAGTGGCGTGGAGCAGTTCTTC. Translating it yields CASGLRGPFSGVEQFF.

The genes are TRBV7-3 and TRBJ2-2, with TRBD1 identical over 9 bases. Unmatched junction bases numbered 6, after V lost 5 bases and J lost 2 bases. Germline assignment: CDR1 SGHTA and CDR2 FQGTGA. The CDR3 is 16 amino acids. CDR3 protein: CASSRGQGRNTGELFF. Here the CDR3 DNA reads TGTGCCAGCAGCCGGGGACAGGGCCGAAACACCGGGGAGCTGTTTTTT.

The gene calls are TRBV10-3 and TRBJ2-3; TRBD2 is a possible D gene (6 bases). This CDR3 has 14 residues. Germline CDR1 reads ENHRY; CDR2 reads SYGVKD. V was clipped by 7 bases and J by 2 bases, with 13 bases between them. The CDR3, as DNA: TGTGCCATCATGGCGGGGCCAGACACAGATACGCAGTATTTT. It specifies CAIMAGPDTDTQYF.

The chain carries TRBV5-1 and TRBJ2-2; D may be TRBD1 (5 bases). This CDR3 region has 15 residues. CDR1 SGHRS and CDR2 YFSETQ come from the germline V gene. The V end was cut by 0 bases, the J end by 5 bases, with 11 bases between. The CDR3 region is CASSLDLGDTGELFF. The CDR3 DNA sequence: TGCGCCAGCAGCTTGGATTTAGGGGATACCGGGGAGCTGTTTTTT.

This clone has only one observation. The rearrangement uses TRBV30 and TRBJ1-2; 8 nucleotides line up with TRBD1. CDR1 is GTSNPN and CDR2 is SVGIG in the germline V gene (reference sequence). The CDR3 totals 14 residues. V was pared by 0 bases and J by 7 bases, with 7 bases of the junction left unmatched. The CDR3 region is CAWSVVQGAVGYTF. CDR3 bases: TGTGCCTGGAGTGTAGTTCAGGGGGCAGTTGGCTACACCTTC. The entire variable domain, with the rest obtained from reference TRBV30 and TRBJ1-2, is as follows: SQTIHQWPATLVQPVGSPLSLECTVEGTSNPNLYWYRQAAGRGLQLLFYSVGIGQISSEVPQNLSASRPQDRQFILSSKKLLLSDSGFYLCAWSVVQGAVGYTFGSGTRLTVV.

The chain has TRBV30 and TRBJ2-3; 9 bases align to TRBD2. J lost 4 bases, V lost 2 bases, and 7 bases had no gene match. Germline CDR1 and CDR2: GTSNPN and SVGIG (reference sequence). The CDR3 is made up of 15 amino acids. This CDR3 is CAWSRLAVMSDTQYF. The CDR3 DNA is TGTGCCTGGAGTAGACTAGCGGTTATGTCAGATACGCAGTATTTT. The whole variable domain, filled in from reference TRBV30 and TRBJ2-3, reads SQTIHQWPATLVQPVGSPLSLECTVEGTSNPNLYWYRQAAGRGLQLLFYSVGIGQISSEVPQNLSASRPQDRQFILSSKKLLLSDSGFYLCAWSRLAVMSDTQYFGPGTRLTVL.

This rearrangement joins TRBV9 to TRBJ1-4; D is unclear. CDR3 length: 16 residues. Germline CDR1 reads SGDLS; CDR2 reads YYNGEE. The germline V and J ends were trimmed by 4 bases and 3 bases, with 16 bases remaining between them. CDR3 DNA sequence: TGTGCCAGCAGCCCTGGTAGCGGTACCTCTAATGAAAAACTGTTTTTT. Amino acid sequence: CASSPGSGTSNEKLFF. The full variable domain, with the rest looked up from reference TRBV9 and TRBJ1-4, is DSGVTQTPKHLITATGQRVTLRCSPRSGDLSVYWYQQSLDQGLQFLIQYYNGEERAKGNILERFSAQQFPDLHSELNLSSLELGDSALYFCASSPGSGTSNEKLFFGSGTQLSVL.

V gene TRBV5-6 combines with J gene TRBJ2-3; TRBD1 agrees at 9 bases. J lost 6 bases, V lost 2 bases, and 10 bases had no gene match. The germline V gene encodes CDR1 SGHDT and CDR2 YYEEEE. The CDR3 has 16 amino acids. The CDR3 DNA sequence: TGTGCCAGCAGCTTATACCGGGACAGGGAAACGGATACGCAGTATTTT. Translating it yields CASSLYRDRETDTQYF. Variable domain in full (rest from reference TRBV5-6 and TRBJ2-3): DAGVTQSPTHLIKTRGQQVTLRCSPKSGHDTVSWYQQALGQGPQFIFQYYEEEERQRGNFPDRFSGHQFPNYSSELNVNALLLGDSALYLCASSLYRDRETDTQYFGPGTRLTVL.

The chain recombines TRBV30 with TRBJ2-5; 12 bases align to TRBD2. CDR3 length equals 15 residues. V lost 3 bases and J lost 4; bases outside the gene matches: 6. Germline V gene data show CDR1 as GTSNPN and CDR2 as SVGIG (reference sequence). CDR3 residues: CAWSGTSGYLETQYF. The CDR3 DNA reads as TGTGCCTGGAGCGGGACTAGCGGGTACCTAGAGACCCAGTACTTC.

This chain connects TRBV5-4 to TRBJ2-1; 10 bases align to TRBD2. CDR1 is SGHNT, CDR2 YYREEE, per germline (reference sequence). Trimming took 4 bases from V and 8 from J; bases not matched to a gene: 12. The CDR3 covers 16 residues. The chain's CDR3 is CASSPRSGRGNDEQFF. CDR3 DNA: TGTGCCAGCAGCCCACGGAGCGGGAGGGGGAACGATGAGCAGTTCTTC.

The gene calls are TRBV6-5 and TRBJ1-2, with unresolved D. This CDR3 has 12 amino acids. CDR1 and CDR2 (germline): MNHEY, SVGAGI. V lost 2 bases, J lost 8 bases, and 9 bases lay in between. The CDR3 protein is CASSYRGSGYTF. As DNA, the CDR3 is TGTGCCAGCAGTTACCGGGGTAGCGGCTACACCTTC.

Here the CDR3 reads CASSLEGAPNIQYF. The CDR3 DNA reads TGCGCCAGCAGCTTGGAGGGGGCACCAAACATTCAGTACTTC. The chain couples TRBV5-1 to TRBJ2-4; 7 bases match TRBD1. Unmatched junction bases numbered 3, after V lost 0 bases and J lost 6 bases. Germline CDR1 is SGHRS and CDR2 is YFSETQ. The CDR3 contains 14 residues.

In nucleotides, the CDR3 is TGTGCCAGCACTAACAGGGTCAGGAGCACAGATACGCAGTATTTT. This gives the protein CASTNRVRSTDTQYF. This chain connects TRBV11-1 to TRBJ2-3, with D possibly matching TRBD1 (6 bases). The CDR3 is 15 amino acids. The ends were cut back, 7 bases at V and 0 bases at J, with 14 bases in the middle. Germline assignment: CDR1 SGHAT and CDR2 FQDESV (reference sequence). The full variable domain, rest sourced from reference TRBV11-1 and TRBJ2-3, is EAEVAQSPRYKITEKSQAVAFWCDPISGHATLYWYRQILGQGPELLVQFQDESVVDDSQLPKDRFSAERLKGVDSTLKIQPAELGDSAMYLCASTNRVRSTDTQYFGPGTRLTVL.

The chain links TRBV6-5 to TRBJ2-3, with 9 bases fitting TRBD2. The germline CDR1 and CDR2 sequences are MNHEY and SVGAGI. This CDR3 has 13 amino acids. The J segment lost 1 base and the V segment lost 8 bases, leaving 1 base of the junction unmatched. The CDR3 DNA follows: TGTGCCAGCGGACTAGCGCGCACAGATACGCAGTATTTT. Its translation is CASGLARTDTQYF.

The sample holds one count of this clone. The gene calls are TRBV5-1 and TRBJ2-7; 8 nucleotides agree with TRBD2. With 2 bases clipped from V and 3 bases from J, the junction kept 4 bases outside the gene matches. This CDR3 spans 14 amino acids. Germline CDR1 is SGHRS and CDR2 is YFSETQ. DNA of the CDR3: TGCGCCAGCAGCTTCAGCGGGAGTAGCTACGAGCAGTACTTC. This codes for CASSFSGSSYEQYF.